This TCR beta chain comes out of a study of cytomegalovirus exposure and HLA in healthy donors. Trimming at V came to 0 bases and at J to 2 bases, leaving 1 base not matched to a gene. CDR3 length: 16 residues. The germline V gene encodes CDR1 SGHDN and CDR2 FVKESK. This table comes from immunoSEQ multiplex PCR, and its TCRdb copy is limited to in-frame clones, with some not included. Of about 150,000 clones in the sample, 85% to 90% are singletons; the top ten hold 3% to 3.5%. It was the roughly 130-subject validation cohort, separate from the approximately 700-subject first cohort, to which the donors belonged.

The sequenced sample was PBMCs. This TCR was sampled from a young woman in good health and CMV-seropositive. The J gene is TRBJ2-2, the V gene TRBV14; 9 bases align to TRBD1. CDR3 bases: TGTGCCAGCAGCCAAGAGGGACAGGGCAACACCGGGGAGCTGTTTTTT. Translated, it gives CASSQEGQGNTGELFF. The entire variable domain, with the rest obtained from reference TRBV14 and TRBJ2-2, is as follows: EAGVTQFPSHSVIEKGQTVTLRCDPISGHDNLYWYRRVMGKEIKFLLHFVKESKQDESGMPNNRFLAERTGGTYSTLKVQPAELEDSGVYFCASSQEGQGNTGELFFGEGSRLTVL.